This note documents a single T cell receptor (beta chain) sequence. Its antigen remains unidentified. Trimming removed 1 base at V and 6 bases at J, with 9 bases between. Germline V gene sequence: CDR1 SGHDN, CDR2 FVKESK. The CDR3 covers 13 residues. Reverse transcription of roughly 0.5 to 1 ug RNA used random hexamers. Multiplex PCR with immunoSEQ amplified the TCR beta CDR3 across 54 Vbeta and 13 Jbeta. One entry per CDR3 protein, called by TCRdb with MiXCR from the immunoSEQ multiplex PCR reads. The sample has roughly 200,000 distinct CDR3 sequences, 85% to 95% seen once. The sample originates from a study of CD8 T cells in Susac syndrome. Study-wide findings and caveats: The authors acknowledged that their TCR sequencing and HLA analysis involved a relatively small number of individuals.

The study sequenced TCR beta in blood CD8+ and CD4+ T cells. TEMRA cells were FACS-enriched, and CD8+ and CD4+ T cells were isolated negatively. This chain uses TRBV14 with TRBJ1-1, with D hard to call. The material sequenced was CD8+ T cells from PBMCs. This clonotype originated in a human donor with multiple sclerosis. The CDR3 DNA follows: TGTGCCAGCAGCCAAGCGGAACGGGCTGAAGCTTTCTTT. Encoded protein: CASSQAERAEAFF.